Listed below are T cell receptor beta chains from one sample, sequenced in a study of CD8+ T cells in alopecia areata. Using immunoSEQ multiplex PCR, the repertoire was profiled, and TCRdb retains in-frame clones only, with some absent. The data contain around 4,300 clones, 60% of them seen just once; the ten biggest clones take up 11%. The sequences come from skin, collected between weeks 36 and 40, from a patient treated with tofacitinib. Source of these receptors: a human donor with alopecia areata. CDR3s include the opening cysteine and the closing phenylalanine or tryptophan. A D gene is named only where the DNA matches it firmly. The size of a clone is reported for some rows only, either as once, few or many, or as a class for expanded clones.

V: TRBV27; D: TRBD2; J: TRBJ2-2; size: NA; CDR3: CASSSTRAGRVHRGAVF; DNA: TGTGCCAGCAGTTCCACTAGAGCGGGGAGGGTACACCGGGGAGCTGTTTTT
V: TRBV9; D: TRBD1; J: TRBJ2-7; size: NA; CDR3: CASSVAVGQGWYEQYF; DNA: TGTGCCAGCAGCGTAGCTGTGGGACAGGGCTGGTACGAGCAGTACTTC
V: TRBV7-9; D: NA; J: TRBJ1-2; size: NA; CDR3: CASSLGGRAAGYTF; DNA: TGTGCCAGCAGCTTAGGTGGACGGGCGGCGGGCTACACCTTC
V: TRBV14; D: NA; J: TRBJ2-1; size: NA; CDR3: CASSQDRVFREQFF; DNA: TGTGCCAGCAGCCAAGACCGGGTCTTCCGTGAGCAGTTCTTC
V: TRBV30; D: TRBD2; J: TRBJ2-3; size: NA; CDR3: CAWSVRLAGDTQYF; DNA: TGTGCCTGGAGTGTAAGGCTAGCGGGGGATACGCAGTATTTT
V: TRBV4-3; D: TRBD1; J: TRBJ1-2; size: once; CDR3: CASSQLTGGVNYGYTF; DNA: TGCGCCAGCAGCCAATTAACAGGGGGCGTCAACTATGGCTACACCTTC
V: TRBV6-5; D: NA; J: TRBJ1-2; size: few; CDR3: CASSYGLGYTF; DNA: TGTGCCAGCAGTTACGGGCTGGGCTACACCTTC
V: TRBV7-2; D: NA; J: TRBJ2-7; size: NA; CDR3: CASSLGSTRFYEQYF; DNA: TGTGCCAGCAGCTTAGGTTCCACTCGGTTCTACGAGCAGTACTTC
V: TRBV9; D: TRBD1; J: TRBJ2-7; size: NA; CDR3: CASSVKGRQGVYEQYF; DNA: TGTGCCAGCAGCGTCAAGGGGCGACAGGGGGTCTACGAGCAGTACTTC
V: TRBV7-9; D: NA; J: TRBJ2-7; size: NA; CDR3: CASSLLGLTYEQYF; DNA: TGTGCCAGCAGCTTACTAGGGTTAACCTACGAGCAGTACTTC
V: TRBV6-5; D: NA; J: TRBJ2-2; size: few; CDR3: CASRHARESGELFF; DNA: TGTGCCAGCAGGCACGCGCGGGAATCCGGGGAGCTGTTTTTT
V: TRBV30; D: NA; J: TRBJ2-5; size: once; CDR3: CAWSPWQETQYF; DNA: TGTGCCTGGAGTCCGTGGCAAGAGACCCAGTACTTC
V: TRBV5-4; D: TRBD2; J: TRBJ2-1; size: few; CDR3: CASSLGARTSGSAYNEQFF; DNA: TGTGCCAGCAGCTTGGGTGCTCGGACTAGCGGGAGTGCCTACAATGAGCAGTTCTTC
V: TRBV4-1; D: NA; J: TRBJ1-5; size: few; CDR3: CASSQESDQPQHF; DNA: TGCGCCAGCAGCCAAGAGAGTGATCAGCCCCAGCATTTT
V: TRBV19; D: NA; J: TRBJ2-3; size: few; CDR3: CASSPDRSNGDTQYF; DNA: TGTGCCAGTAGTCCCGACAGGTCGAACGGAGATACGCAGTATTTT
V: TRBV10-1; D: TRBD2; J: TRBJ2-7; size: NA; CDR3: CASSEVAGLGYEQYF; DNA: TGCGCCAGCAGTGAGGTGGCGGGACTAGGTTACGAGCAGTACTTC
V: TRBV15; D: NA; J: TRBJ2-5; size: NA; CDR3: CATSRDTPQETQYF; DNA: TGTGCCACCAGCAGAGATACCCCCCAAGAGACCCAGTACTTC
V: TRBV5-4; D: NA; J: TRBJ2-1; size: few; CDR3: CASSLEDYRGHEQFF; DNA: TGTGCCAGCAGCTTGGAGGACTACAGGGGACATGAGCAGTTCTTC
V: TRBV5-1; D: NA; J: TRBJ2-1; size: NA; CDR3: CASSLVESSYNEQFF; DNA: TGCGCCAGCAGCTTGGTTGAAAGCTCCTACAATGAGCAGTTCTTC
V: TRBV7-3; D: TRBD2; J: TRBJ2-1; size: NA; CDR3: CASSLSGRLNEQFF; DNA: TGTGCCAGCAGCCTGAGCGGGAGGTTAAATGAGCAGTTCTTC
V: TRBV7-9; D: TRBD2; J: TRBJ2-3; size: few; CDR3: CASSLSGTRTDTQYF; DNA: TGTGCCAGCAGCCTTAGCGGGACCCGCACAGATACGCAGTATTTT
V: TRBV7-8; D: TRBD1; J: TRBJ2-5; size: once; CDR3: CASSPSMRTGEETQYF; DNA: TGTGCCAGCAGCCCATCAATGCGGACAGGGGAAGAGACCCAGTACTTC
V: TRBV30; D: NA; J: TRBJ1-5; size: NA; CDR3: CAWSIREGQPQHF; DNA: TGTGCCTGGAGTATCCGCGAGGGACAGCCCCAGCATTTT
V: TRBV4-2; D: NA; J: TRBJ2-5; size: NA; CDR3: CASSQPGDQETQYF; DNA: TGTGCCAGCAGCCAACCGGGAGACCAAGAGACCCAGTACTTC
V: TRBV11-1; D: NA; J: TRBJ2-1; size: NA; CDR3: CASSLGLAELSINEQFF; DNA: TGTGCCAGCAGCTTAGGCTTGGCGGAGCTTTCCATCAATGAGCAGTTCTTC
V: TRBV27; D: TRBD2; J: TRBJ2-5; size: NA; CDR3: CASSLFKWNGLAGSWEQYF; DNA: TGTGCCAGCAGTTTATTTAAGTGGAACGGACTAGCGGGATCTTGGGAGCAGTACTTC
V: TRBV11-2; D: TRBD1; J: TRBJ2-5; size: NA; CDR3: CASSLGRTGNAAETQYF; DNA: TGTGCCAGCAGCTTAGGCCGGACAGGGAATGCAGCAGAGACCCAGTACTTC
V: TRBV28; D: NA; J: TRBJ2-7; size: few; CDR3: CASSSSFAGQHSYEQYF; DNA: TGTGCCAGCAGTTCATCCTTCGCGGGACAGCACTCCTACGAGCAGTACTTC
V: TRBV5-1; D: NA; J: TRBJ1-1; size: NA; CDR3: CASRTVGDAEAFF; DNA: TGCGCCAGCCGTACGGTAGGGGACGCTGAAGCTTTCTTT
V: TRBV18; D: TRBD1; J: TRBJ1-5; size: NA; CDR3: CASSRGEGQHQPQHF; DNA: TGTGCCAGCTCACGGGGGGAGGGACAGCATCAGCCCCAGCATTTT
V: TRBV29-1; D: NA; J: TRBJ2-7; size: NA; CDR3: CSVGGTSYEQYF; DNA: TGCAGCGTTGGGGGGACTTCCTACGAGCAGTACTTC
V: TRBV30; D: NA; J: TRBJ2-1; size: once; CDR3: CAWSVRAVRGYEQFF; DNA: TGTGCCTGGAGTGTACGAGCGGTAAGAGGGTATGAGCAGTTCTTC
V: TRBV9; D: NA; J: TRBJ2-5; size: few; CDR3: CASSDRDSQETQYF; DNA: TGTGCCAGCAGCGACCGGGACTCACAAGAGACCCAGTACTTC
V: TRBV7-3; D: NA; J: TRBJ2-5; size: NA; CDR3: CASSLTTRPQETQYF; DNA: TGTGCCAGCAGCTTGACGACAAGACCCCAAGAGACCCAGTACTTC
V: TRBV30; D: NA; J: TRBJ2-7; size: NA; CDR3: CAWSVQPYEQYF; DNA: TGTGCCTGGAGTGTACAGCCCTACGAGCAGTACTTC
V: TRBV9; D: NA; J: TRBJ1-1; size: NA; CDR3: CASSPRPVSSKGHFF; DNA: TGTGCCAGCAGCCCCAGGCCAGTATCCTCGAAGGGGCATTTCTTT
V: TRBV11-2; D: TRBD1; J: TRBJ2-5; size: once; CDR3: CASSQGDSEETQYF; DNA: TGTGCCAGCAGCCAAGGGGACAGTGAAGAGACCCAGTACTTC
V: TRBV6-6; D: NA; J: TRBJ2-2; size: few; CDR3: CASSRGDGTGELFF; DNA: TGTGCCAGCAGTCGGGGTGATGGCACCGGGGAGCTGTTTTTT